These T cell receptor beta chains were read from a single sample in a study of T cell repertoires in cytomegalovirus infection. The antigens these receptors bind are not known. TCRdb re-derived calls from the reads in MiXCR, one entry per CDR3 protein. The sample holds tens of thousands of distinct CDR3 sequences, more than 40% seen once. The source was CD8+ T cells from cultured PBMCs, collected from culture after CMV antigen stimulation. These receptors came from a human donor in good health (CMV status not recorded). Some clones in this sample may be carry-over from other donors' samples. CDR3s include the opening cysteine and the closing phenylalanine or tryptophan. A D gene is named only where the DNA matches it firmly.

j_call d_call v_call cdr3_aa
TRBJ2-3 - TRBV9 CASTRGSVTDTQYF
TRBJ1-1 - TRBV12-3/TRBV12-4 CASSLDPATEAFF
TRBJ2-7 TRBD1 TRBV5-1 CASRIGNRGRDEQYF
TRBJ2-7 - TRBV27 CASSRTASYEQYF
TRBJ2-7 - TRBV7-3 CASSPTGTARSYEQYF
TRBJ2-5 TRBD2 TRBV7-2 CASSPVGGGETQYF
TRBJ2-3 TRBD2 TRBV11-2 CASSLDPRLAGSTDTQYF
TRBJ2-7 TRBD2 TRBV12-3/TRBV12-4 CASSPSGRASYEQYF
TRBJ1-2 - TRBV6-6 CASSGNLPYGYTF
TRBJ2-1 - TRBV20-1 CSASLRSGRYNEQFF
TRBJ1-1 - TRBV11-2 CASSTPLRAFF
TRBJ1-2 TRBD1 TRBV6-1 CASSALGTDGYGYTF
TRBJ2-7 - TRBV7-4 CASSLAASRRSYEQYF
TRBJ1-3 - TRBV20-1 CSAREGAVLTGNTIYF
TRBJ1-4 - TRBV28 CASSPRTVATNEKLFF
TRBJ2-6 TRBD1 TRBV6-2/TRBV6-3 CASSMTGTGANVLTF
TRBJ2-7 TRBD2 TRBV12-3/TRBV12-4 CASSASGRGEQYF
TRBJ2-7 - TRBV7-6 CASSPRSDSYEQYF
TRBJ2-1 - TRBV28 CASAASSYNEQFF
TRBJ2-1 - TRBV28 CASSLKSSYNEQFF
TRBJ1-1 - TRBV7-8 CASSVDRTARDTEAFF
TRBJ1-1 - TRBV28 CASSPENTEAFF
TRBJ2-1 - TRBV7-6 CASSPQVSSYNEQFF
TRBJ2-7 TRBD1 TRBV11-1 CASSSIGTGLEEQYF
TRBJ2-7 TRBD1 TRBV12-3/TRBV12-4 CASSLPGQGVYEQYF
TRBJ1-1 - TRBV28 CASSPGVTEAFF
TRBJ2-3 - TRBV7-6 CASSTRDTRNTQYF
TRBJ2-7 - TRBV7-8 CASSSWRQRTYEQYF
TRBJ2-1 TRBD2 TRBV5-1 CASSLALAGVIGEQFF
TRBJ1-1 - TRBV4-1 CASSPFFQENTEAFF
TRBJ2-3 TRBD2 TRBV2 CASSGLAVTTDTQYF
TRBJ1-2 - TRBV12-3/TRBV12-4 CASSYGRGGGYGYTF
TRBJ2-1 TRBD2 TRBV7-2 CASSLILAKYNEQFF
TRBJ2-3 - TRBV7-2 CASSLAGSTDTQYF
TRBJ2-1 - TRBV5-1 CASNKNGGLYNEQFF
TRBJ1-6 TRBD1 TRBV28 CASSDGTGGSSPLHF
TRBJ1-2 - TRBV3-1 CASTGQADNYGYTF
TRBJ2-7 TRBD2 TRBV7-6 CASSFRGGSPYEQYF
TRBJ2-1 TRBD2 TRBV6-1 CASSSPGLAYNEQFF
TRBJ1-3 TRBD1 TRBV7-6 CASSDRTGRSGNTIYF
TRBJ2-7 TRBD1 TRBV6-1 CASSEYRTGGYEQYF
TRBJ1-1 - TRBV6-1 CANKMSGENTEAFF
TRBJ2-7 - TRBV20-1 CSAPNKDSLYEQYF